These 7 T cell receptor beta chains were sequenced from one sample in a study of cytomegalovirus exposure and HLA in healthy donors. Use of 60 Vbeta and 13 Jbeta primers characterized the PCR. Method: immunoSEQ multiplex PCR; TCRdb's copy keeps in-frame clones and lacks some. The data show 170,000 or so clones, with about four fifths seen just once and 1% held by the top ten. The specimen was PBMCs. The receptors stem from a woman between 45 and 60 years old in good health and CMV-seropositive.

This chain connects TRBV5-6 to TRBJ2-7; D unresolved. Germline CDR1 reads SGHDT; CDR2 reads YYEEEE. The CDR3 loop spans 14 amino acids. Trimming removed 4 bases at V and 7 bases at J, with 18 bases between. The CDR3 nucleotides read TGTGCCAGCAGCCCGCGCGTGGGCCTTTGGGAGCAGTACTTC. Protein: CASSPRVGLWEQYF.

The V gene is TRBV6-6, the J gene TRBJ2-5; 10 bases agree with TRBD1. CDR3 length equals 14 residues. Per the germline V gene, CDR1 is MNHNY and CDR2 is SVGAGI (reference sequence). The trim removed 6 bases at V and 4 bases at J, leaving 5 bases unmatched. The CDR3 loop reads CASRRQGAVETQYF. The CDR3, as DNA: TGTGCCAGCAGAAGACAGGGGGCTGTAGAGACCCAGTACTTC.

The chain recombines TRBV21-1 with TRBJ2-3; the D call TRBD1 from the table was never checked on the DNA. TRBV21-1 is listed as a pseudogene. The CDR3 has 13 residues. The DNA of the CDR3 is TGTGCCAGCAGCAAAGTCCAGGTGGATACGCAGTATTTT. Its translation: CASSKVQVDTQYF.

This rearrangement joins TRBV19 to TRBJ2-1; possibly TRBD2 for D (7 bases). The V end lost 1 base, the J end lost 2 bases, and 12 bases lay between the germline ends. This CDR3 is built from 16 residues. Looked up from germline, CDR1 is LNHDA and CDR2 is SQIVND (reference sequence). The CDR3 bases are TGTGCCAGTAGTATAGGATGGGGGGGGCCCTACAATGAGCAGTTCTTC. Protein sequence: CASSIGWGGPYNEQFF.

The V and J genes are TRBV2 and TRBJ1-5; D may be TRBD1 (5 bases). V shed 7 bases and J shed 2 bases, with 9 bases lying between them. The CDR3 loop spans 13 amino acids. Germline lookup yields CDR1 SNHLY and CDR2 FYNNEI. CDR3 loop: CASNGGGNQPQHF. As DNA, the CDR3 is TGTGCCAGCAACGGAGGGGGCAATCAGCCCCAGCATTTT.

This rearrangement joins TRBV28 to TRBJ2-3; D is possibly TRBD1 (7 bases). The CDR3 runs to 15 residues. Between the trimmed V and J ends, which lost 8 bases and 6 bases, there was a span of 21 bases. Germline CDR1 MDHEN, CDR2 SYDVKM. The CDR3 sequence is CASQRRGARRDTQYF. Here the CDR3 DNA reads TGTGCCAGCCAACGCAGGGGGGCGAGGCGCGATACGCAGTATTTT.

The chain joins TRBV5-8 to TRBJ2-1, with 8 bases identical to TRBD1. Germline V gene sequence: CDR1 SGHTS, CDR2 YDEGEE. This CDR3 comprises 16 residues. The V and J ends lost 9 bases and 5 bases, in that order; junction bases with no gene match: 16. As DNA, the CDR3 is TGTGCCATCCTGGACAGGGCAATAACAGTCGACAATGAGCAGTTCTTC. Protein: CAILDRAITVDNEQFF.